The subject of this entry is one T cell receptor (beta chain). Its antigen is not identified. The sample comes from a study of cytomegalovirus exposure and HLA in healthy donors. Study findings and constraints: Looking again later, the authors saw that most CMV-associated TCR beta chains seemed HLA-restricted.

Participants comprised healthy donors of bone marrow. Donors likely had unrecorded immune exposures despite being nominally healthy when sampled. Primers included in the PCR were 60 Vbeta and 13 Jbeta primers. Method: immunoSEQ multiplex PCR; TCRdb's copy keeps in-frame clones and lacks some. This sample has some 150,000 clones, with about 70% found just once. Sequenced input: PBMCs. This TCR was recovered from a woman aged 60-75 years in good health and CMV-seropositive.

CDR3 protein: CASSSDRGNEQFF. DNA for the CDR3: TGTGCCAGCAGCAGTGACAGGGGGAATGAGCAGTTCTTC. This chain connects TRBV25-1 to TRBJ2-1; 9 bases are a match to TRBD1. The CDR3 loop spans 13 amino acids. The junction had 4 bases not matched to a gene; V was cut back by 6 bases and J by 7 bases. CDR1 MGHDK and CDR2 SYGVNS come from the germline V gene.